This T cell receptor (beta chain) was documented in a study of esophageal squamous cell carcinoma under preoperative chemotherapy. In the study overall: TCR repertoires were profiled from both peripheral blood T cells and tumor-infiltrating lymphocytes.

This sample's time point: before preoperative PTX-NDP chemotherapy. Germline-derived CDR1 and CDR2 are SGHRS and YFSETQ. The CDR3 extends over 14 amino acids. The V gene lost 4 bases and the J gene lost 2 bases, with 11 bases spanning the gap. TCRdb called the PCR reads again in MiXCR, with one record for every CDR3 protein. The sample records 5,000 to 7,500 distinct CDR3 sequences, around 33% being singletons. The sample holds a few counts of this clonotype. This sequence was found in a human donor with esophageal squamous cell carcinoma. The donor label of this sample is uncertain. The biological material was taken from a patient given preoperative chemotherapy. The chain joins TRBV5-1 to TRBJ2-3; D is ambiguous. The CDR3 nucleotides read TGCGCCAGCAGCCCCGGTTATAACACAGATACGCAGTATTTT. It is translated as CASSPGYNTDTQYF.